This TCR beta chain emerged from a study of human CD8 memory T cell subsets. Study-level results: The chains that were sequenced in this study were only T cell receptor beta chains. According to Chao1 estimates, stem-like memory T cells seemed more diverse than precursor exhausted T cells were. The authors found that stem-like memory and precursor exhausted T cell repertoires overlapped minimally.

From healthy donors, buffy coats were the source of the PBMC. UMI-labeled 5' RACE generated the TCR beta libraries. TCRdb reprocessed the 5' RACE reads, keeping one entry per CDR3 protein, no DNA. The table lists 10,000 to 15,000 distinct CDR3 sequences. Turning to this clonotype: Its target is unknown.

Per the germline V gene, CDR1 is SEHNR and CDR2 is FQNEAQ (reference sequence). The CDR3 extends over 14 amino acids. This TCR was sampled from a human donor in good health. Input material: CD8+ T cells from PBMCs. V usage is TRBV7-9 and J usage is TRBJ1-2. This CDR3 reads CASTDRTSNYGYTF.